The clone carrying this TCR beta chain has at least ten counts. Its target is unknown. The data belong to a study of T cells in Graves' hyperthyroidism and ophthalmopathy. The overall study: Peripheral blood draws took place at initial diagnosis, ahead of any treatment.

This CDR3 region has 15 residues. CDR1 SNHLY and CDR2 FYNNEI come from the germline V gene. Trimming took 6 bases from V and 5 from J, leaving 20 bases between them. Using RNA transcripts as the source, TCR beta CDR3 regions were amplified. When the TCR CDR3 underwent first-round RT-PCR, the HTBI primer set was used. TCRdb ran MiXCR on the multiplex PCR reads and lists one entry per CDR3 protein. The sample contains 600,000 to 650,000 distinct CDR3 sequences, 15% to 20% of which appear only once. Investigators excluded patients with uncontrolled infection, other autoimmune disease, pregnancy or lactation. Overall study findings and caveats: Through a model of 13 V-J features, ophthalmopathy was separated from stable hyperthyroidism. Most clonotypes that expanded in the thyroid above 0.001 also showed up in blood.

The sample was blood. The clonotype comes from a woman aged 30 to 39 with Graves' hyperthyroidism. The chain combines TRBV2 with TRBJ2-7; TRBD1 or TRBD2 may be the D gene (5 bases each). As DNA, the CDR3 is TGTGCCAGCAGCCGGATCGGGACGGGCGTCGACGAGCAGTACTTC. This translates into CASSRIGTGVDEQYF.